Each of the 25 T cell receptor beta chains below was sequenced from the same sample in a study of CD8+ T cells in alopecia areata. It was cDNA, reverse transcribed from extracted RNA, that served as the sequencing template. Libraries were prepared by immunoSEQ multiplex PCR; TCRdb keeps only in-frame clonotypes and omits some of them. The sample includes around 5,900 clones, none of them occurring once. Time point denoted: mouse skin 6 weeks after grafting, around onset of hair loss. The sequencing here drew on skin, taken at week 6. These receptor sequences come from a C3H/HeJ mouse with alopecia areata. The strain's MHC: H2-k.

This clone was seen only a few times. The genes are named according to mouse. Coverage ceases 4 residues before the CDR3 finishes, and the germline J gene fills in the end. V usage is TRBV19 and J usage is TRBJ1-2; 7 positions match TRBD1. The junction had 4 bases not matched to a gene; V was cut back by 5 bases and J by 0 bases. The CDR3 length is 14 residues. Germline CDR1 is FNHDT and CDR2 is SITEND (reference sequence). The CDR3 is CASRGTAANSDYTF. CDR3 DNA (partial): TGTGCCAGCAGGGGGACAGCCGCAAACTCC.

This clone has a handful of counts. Gene names refer to mouse genes. Read coverage stops 4 residues before the CDR3 terminus; the germline J gene supplies the remainder. The V call is TRBV5, the J call TRBJ2-5; 7 bases align to TRBD2. The CDR3 consists of 17 residues. The ends lost 0 bases at V and 0 bases at J; junction bases unmatched: 6. The germline V gene encodes CDR1 LGHNA and CDR2 YNLKQL (reference sequence). Here the CDR3 reads CASSQDLGGLNQDTQYF. The part of the CDR3 DNA that was read is TGTGCCAGCAGCCAAGATTTGGGGGGTCTTAACCAAGAC.

This clone was seen at least ten times. Any gene name here is a mouse gene name. The read is 4 residues too short to cover the CDR3 end, so that end is filled in from the germline J gene. The rearrangement joins TRBV29 to TRBJ1-1, with 8 bases fitting TRBD1. Per germline, CDR1 MSHET and CDR2 SYDVDS. CDR3 length equals 11 residues. CDR3 DNA (partial): TGTGCTAGGGACAGGGTGGGA. This sequence encodes CARDRVG. The whole CDR3 reads CARDRVGEVFF. Complete variable domain (other parts from reference TRBV29 and TRBJ1-1): DMKVTQMPRYLIKRMGENVLLECGQDMSHETMYWYRQDPGLGLQLIYISYDVDSNSEGDIPKGYRVSRKKREHFSLILDSAKTNQTSVYFCARDRVGEVFFGKGTRLTVV.

By its share, this clone is large. The genes and germline here are from mouse. The sequence runs out 4 residues before the end of the CDR3; the remainder is reconstructed from the germline J gene. Other DNA sequences in the same sample also yield this CDR3. The chain is built from TRBV13-1 and TRBJ1-2, with TRBD1 matching 9 bases. There are 13 residues in the CDR3. CDR1 and CDR2 (germline): NSHNY, SYGAGN. V gave up 5 bases and J gave up 2 bases; unmatched junction bases: 1. CDR3 DNA (partial): TGTGCCAGCAGCGGGACAGGGAACTCC. Amino acid sequence: CASSGTGNS. The whole CDR3 sequence is CASSGTGNSDYTF.

As to this clone: Any gene name here is a mouse gene name. The CDR3 end falls 4 residues outside the read, so it is completed with the germline J gene. This chain joins TRBV29 and TRBJ2-5; D perhaps matches TRBD1 (6 bases). Trimming shortened V by 8 bases and J by 2 bases, and 8 bases separated the two germline ends. Germline-derived CDR1 and CDR2 are MSHET and SYDVDS. This CDR3 contains 12 residues. The CDR3 bases that were read are TGTGCTAGCGGGGACACCCAAGAC. Its protein is CASGDTQD. The full CDR3 is CASGDTQDTQYF.

The table lists this clone with many counts. The genes are named according to mouse. The CDR3 extends 3 residues past the end of the read, so its final part is completed from the germline J gene. This sequence joins TRBV13-1 and TRBJ1-6, with TRBD1 as a possible D gene (5 bases). TRBJ1-6 is an open reading frame whose function is uncertain. The CDR3 spans 13 residues. The germline V gene encodes CDR1 NSHNY and CDR2 SYGAGN. V dropped 0 bases and J dropped 7 bases, with 5 bases sitting between them. CDR3 DNA, as far as it was read: TGTGCCAGCAGTGATGCAGGGAATTCGCCC. Amino acids: CASSDAGNSP. The entire CDR3 protein is CASSDAGNSPLYF.

This clone is medium-sized by share. Gene names are the mouse ones. The CDR3 extends 4 residues past the end of the read, so its final part is completed from the germline J gene. The chain uses TRBV13-3 and TRBJ2-3; the match to TRBD2 covers 8 bases. The CDR3 has 15 residues. The junction had 4 bases not matched to a gene; V was cut back by 4 bases and J by 0 bases. Germline V gene lookup returns CDR1 NNHDY and CDR2 SYVADS. Partial CDR3 DNA: TGTGCCAGCAGTCACTGGGGGTCTAGTGCAGAA. The encoded protein is CASSHWGSSAE. In full, the CDR3 reads CASSHWGSSAETLYF.

This clone has only a few counts. Any gene name here is a mouse gene name. The CDR3 end lies 3 residues beyond the end of the read and is filled in from the germline J gene. The gene calls are TRBV2 and TRBJ1-6; the D is unclear. TRBJ1-6 is identified as an open reading frame with a role that is uncertain. The germline V gene has CDR1 LGHNA and CDR2 YSYQKL. The V and J ends lost 0 bases and 4 bases respectively, with 7 bases between them. The CDR3 extends over 15 amino acids. The part of the CDR3 DNA that was read is TGTGCCAGCAGCCAAGATAAACAGTATAATTCGCCC. Translating gives CASSQDKQYNSP. The full CDR3 protein reads CASSQDKQYNSPLYF.

This clone is medium-sized within its sample. Gene names are the mouse ones. The read ends 4 residues shy of where the CDR3 ends; the end is completed using the germline J gene. This chain links TRBV12-1 with TRBJ2-3, with 11 bases lining up with TRBD2. Germline V gene sequence: CDR1 SGHSN, CDR2 HYEKVE. The CDR3 has 16 amino acids. V shed 3 bases, J shed 0 bases, and the junction held 4 bases outside the gene matches. The DNA read from the CDR3 is TGTGCCAGCTCTATCGGGACTGGGGGTAGTGCAGAA. Translating gives CASSIGTGGSAE. The CDR3 in full is CASSIGTGGSAETLYF.

This clone was observed many times. Germline and genes here are mouse. The read terminates 4 residues before the CDR3 end, so the remaining end is supplied by the germline J gene. This specimen includes other DNA sequences encoding the same CDR3. The V gene is TRBV1, the J gene TRBJ2-7, with 11 positions matching TRBD1. Germline-derived CDR1 and CDR2 are NSQYPW and LRSPGD (reference sequence). This CDR3 contains 15 residues. The sequenced CDR3 bases are TGCACCTGCAGTGCAGATGGGACAGGGGGGTAT. Translated, it gives CTCSADGTGGY. The complete CDR3 reads CTCSADGTGGYEQYF. Combining the CDR3 with reference TRBV1 and TRBJ2-7 gives the whole variable domain VTLLEQNPRWRLVPRGQAVNLRCILKNSQYPWMSWYQQDLQKQLQWLFTLRSPGDKEVKSLPGADYLATRVTDTELRLQVANMSQGRTLYCTCSADGTGGYEQYFGPGTRLTVL.

This clone was recorded a few times. The genes are named according to mouse. The read halts 4 residues ahead of the CDR3 end, with the missing end drawn from the germline J gene. V is TRBV29 and J is TRBJ1-1; tentative D call: TRBD1 (5 bases). Per germline, CDR1 MSHET and CDR2 SYDVDS. Trimming removed 1 base from V and 1 base from J, with 13 bases in between. CDR3 length: 16 amino acids. Here the CDR3 reads CASSLWGGRKNTEVFF. The CDR3 DNA, read in part, is TGTGCTAGCAGTTTATGGGGGGGAAGGAAAAACACA.

In its sample, this clone was seen many times. Mouse gene names and germline throughout. The DNA ends 4 residues before the CDR3 does, and the rest of the CDR3 is filled in from the germline J gene. The chain carries TRBV17 and TRBJ2-1; D might be TRBD2 (6 bases). The V end lost 0 bases, the J end lost 1 base, and 7 bases lay between the germline ends. This CDR3 spans 15 amino acids. Per germline, CDR1 MNHDT and CDR2 YYDKIL. The sequenced part of the CDR3 DNA is TGTGCTAGCAGTAGAGATGGGGGAAACTATGCT. Translating it yields CASSRDGGNYA. The whole CDR3 sequence reads CASSRDGGNYAEQFF.

This clone was recorded a few times. The genes and germline here are from mouse. The read terminates 4 residues ahead of where the CDR3 ends, so the germline J gene completes it. This rearrangement joins TRBV5 to TRBJ2-4; TRBD2 matches 12 bases. CDR3 length: 17 residues. CDR1 is LGHNA, CDR2 YNLKQL, per germline (reference sequence). The J segment lost 3 bases and the V segment lost 3 bases, leaving 7 bases of the junction unmatched. Incomplete CDR3 DNA: TGTGCCAGCAGCCAGGGACTGGGGGGACATGGGCAAAAC. Protein sequence: CASSQGLGGHGQN. The complete CDR3 sequence is CASSQGLGGHGQNTLYF.

This clone has at least ten counts. Gene names and germline match the mouse. The CDR3 end is not reached by the read, which stops 4 residues before it; the germline J gene fills it in. The chain recombines TRBV29 with TRBJ2-3, with 8 bases lining up with TRBD1. Germline CDR1 MSHET, CDR2 SYDVDS. The CDR3 totals 13 residues. The CDR3 loop reads CASSRQGRETLYF. The sequenced part of the CDR3 DNA is TGTGCTAGCAGTCGACAGGGGAGAGAA.

This clone was observed a handful of times. Gene names follow the mouse nomenclature. The CDR3 extends 4 residues past the end of the read, so its final part is completed from the germline J gene. This rearrangement joins TRBV13-2 to TRBJ1-2; TRBD1 aligns across 7 bases. This CDR3 is built from 14 residues. Germline lookup yields CDR1 NNHNN and CDR2 SYGAGS (reference sequence). Trimming at V came to 3 bases and at J to 4 bases, leaving 6 bases not matched to a gene. This CDR3 is CASGATGDGSDYTF. Partial CDR3 DNA: TGTGCCAGCGGTGCAACAGGGGACGGCTCC.

This clone is medium-sized. Gene names are the mouse ones. The CDR3 end falls 4 residues outside the read, so it is completed with the germline J gene. The rearrangement joins TRBV13-3 to TRBJ2-5; 10 bases line up with TRBD2. Germline V gene sequence: CDR1 NNHDY, CDR2 SYVADS. This CDR3 contains 15 residues. Partial CDR3 DNA: TGTGCCAGCAGTGAGAGGGACTGGGGAGAAGAC. Its protein is CASSERDWGED. In full, the CDR3 reads CASSERDWGEDTQYF.

This clone has more than one count but fewer than ten. Genes here carry mouse names. The CDR3 goes on 4 residues after the read ends, and that part is filled in from the germline J gene. The rearrangement uses TRBV5 and TRBJ2-7, with TRBD1 identical over 8 bases. The J segment lost 2 bases and the V segment lost 0 bases, leaving 6 bases of the junction unmatched. The CDR3 covers 16 residues. CDR1 and CDR2 from the germline V gene are LGHNA and YNLKQL (reference sequence). The CDR3 DNA, read in part, is TGTGCCAGCAGCCAAGATCATGGACAGGGTCCCTAT. It is translated as CASSQDHGQGPY. The complete CDR3 sequence is CASSQDHGQGPYEQYF.

This clone qualifies as medium-sized. These gene names are mouse names. The read gets to within 4 residues of the CDR3 end, and the germline J gene fills in the rest. The chain joins TRBV13-1 to TRBJ2-2, with 7 bases lining up with TRBD1. The CDR3 is made up of 16 amino acids. The J segment lost 0 bases and the V segment lost 2 bases, leaving 4 bases of the junction unmatched. Germline lookup yields CDR1 NSHNY and CDR2 SYGAGN. The covered CDR3 bases are TGTGCCAGCAGTGAGCCAGGGACAGCAAACACCGGG. As protein: CASSEPGTANTG. The complete CDR3 sequence is CASSEPGTANTGQLYF.

In this sample, this clone turned up many times. Germline and genes: mouse. From the germline J gene comes the end of the CDR3, since the read stops 4 residues before it. V gene TRBV3 combines with J gene TRBJ2-4; a weak D match, TRBD1 (6 bases). Looked up from germline, CDR1 is SNHLY and CDR2 is FYNGKV (reference sequence). This CDR3 contains 13 residues. CDR3 DNA, as far as it was read: TGTGCCAGCAGCCCTCAGGGGAGAAAC. Encoded protein: CASSPQGRN. In full, the CDR3 reads CASSPQGRNTLYF.

There are many counts of this clone. Germline and genes here are mouse. The read terminates 4 residues ahead of where the CDR3 ends, so the germline J gene completes it. The rearrangement links TRBV19 to TRBJ2-7; 13 bases fit TRBD2. Germline CDR1 reads FNHDT; CDR2 reads SITEND (reference sequence). This CDR3 region has 14 residues. The part of the CDR3 DNA that was read is TGTGCCAGCACCGGACTGGGGGGGCGCCAT. This gives the protein CASTGLGGRH. The full CDR3 protein reads CASTGLGGRHEQYF. Variable domain in full (rest from reference TRBV19 and TRBJ2-7): GGIITQTPKFLIGQEGQKLTLKCQQNFNHDTMYWYRQDSGKGLRLIYYSITENDLQKGDLSEGYDASREKKSSFSLTVTSAQKNEMAVFLCASTGLGGRHEQYFGPGTRLTVL.

Of note for this clone: The genes and germline here are from mouse. The missing CDR3 end, 4 residues past where the read stops, is filled in from the germline J gene. The chain recombines TRBV13-3 with TRBJ2-7, with 10 bases aligning to TRBD1. The germline V gene encodes CDR1 NNHDY and CDR2 SYVADS. The V gene end was trimmed by 3 bases and the J gene end by 3 bases; junction bases not matched to a gene: 3. The CDR3 is 14 amino acids. The CDR3 reads CASSAGQGVYEQYF. CDR3 DNA (partial): TGTGCCAGCAGTGCCGGACAGGGGGTCTAT.

In its sample, this clone was seen a few times. Gene names and germline match the mouse. The read halts 4 residues ahead of the CDR3 end, with the missing end drawn from the germline J gene. The chain has TRBV19 and TRBJ1-1, with 9 bases identical to TRBD1. In germline, CDR1 is FNHDT, CDR2 SITEND (reference sequence). This CDR3 is 14 amino acids long. With 4 bases clipped from V and 2 bases from J, the junction kept 3 bases outside the gene matches. The sequenced CDR3 bases are TGTGCCAGCAGTGGGGACAGGGTCAACACA. Encoded protein: CASSGDRVNT. The whole CDR3 sequence reads CASSGDRVNTEVFF.

This clone came up a few times. The gene names given are mouse names. Coverage ceases 4 residues before the CDR3 finishes, and the germline J gene fills in the end. V gene TRBV5 combines with J gene TRBJ2-5; D ambiguous. Germline assignment: CDR1 LGHNA and CDR2 YNLKQL (reference sequence). The CDR3 spans 11 residues. The CDR3 bases that were read are TGTGCCAGCAGCCACAGGGAC. Translated, it gives CASSHRD. The entire CDR3 reads CASSHRDTQYF.

This clone has a count of ten or more. Mouse gene names apply. Read sequence stops 4 residues before the CDR3 end, and the germline J gene provides the missing end. This sequence joins TRBV13-1 and TRBJ2-1; 9 bases line up with TRBD1. CDR1 is NSHNY and CDR2 is SYGAGN in the germline V gene. This CDR3 has 13 residues. CDR3: CASSAGTGTEQFF. Partial CDR3 DNA: TGTGCCAGCAGCGCCGGGACAGGGACT.

This clone has ten or more counts. The germline and genes are mouse ones. The DNA ends 4 residues before the CDR3 does, and the rest of the CDR3 is filled in from the germline J gene. This chain uses TRBV16 with TRBJ2-4; 11 bases align to TRBD2. Trimming took 4 bases from V and 0 from J; bases not matched to a gene: 6. CDR3 length equals 17 residues. Per germline, CDR1 SGHSA and CDR2 FRNQAP. The sequenced CDR3 bases are TGTGCAAGCAGCTCGCTGACTGGGGGGGGTAGTCAAAAC. It is translated as CASSSLTGGGSQN. From start to end, the CDR3 is CASSSLTGGGSQNTLYF.